This is a list of T cell receptor beta chains from one sample in a study of blood T cell repertoires in COVID-19. Sequencing was performed with immunoSEQ multiplex PCR; in TCRdb, only in-frame clones are kept and a portion is missing. This table has roughly 77,000 clones, over 75% appearing once. The sample was peripheral blood. These receptor sequences come from a human donor in a cohort sampled during active COVID-19. Each CDR3 is given with its conserved first and last residue. Each record gives: V gene, D gene, CDR3 length, clone size, J gene, CDR3 protein, CDR3 DNA. A D gene is named only where the DNA matches it firmly. Size is stated for part of the rows, as once, few or many counts, or as a class when the clone is expanded.

TRBV5-4	-	15	-	TRBJ2-2	CASSLAATGSGELFF	TGTGCCAGCAGCCTGGCGGCGACCGGGTCCGGGGAGCTGTTTTTT
TRBV5-1	TRBD1	13	-	TRBJ2-5	CASSGQGQETQYF	TGCGCCAGCAGCGGACAGGGCCAAGAGACCCAGTACTTC
TRBV6-2/TRBV6-3	-	13	-	TRBJ1-2	CASSYGQAYGYTF	TGTGCCAGCAGTTACGGGCAAGCCTATGGCTACACCTTC
TRBV29-1	TRBD1	11	-	TRBJ2-7	CSARQGNEQYF	TGCAGCGCGAGACAGGGAAACGAGCAGTACTTC
TRBV7-8	-	16	-	TRBJ1-5	CASSPQGREVGQPQHF	TGTGCCAGCAGCCCGCAGGGGAGGGAGGTAGGTCAGCCCCAGCATTTT
TRBV7-9	-	16	-	TRBJ1-4	CASSLASRRGNEKLFF	TGTGCCAGCAGCTTAGCGAGCAGGAGGGGTAATGAAAAACTGTTTTTT
TRBV9	-	15	once	TRBJ2-1	CASSAHIGSYNEQFF	TGTGCCAGCAGCGCCCACATTGGCTCCTACAATGAGCAGTTCTTC
TRBV11-3	-	11	-	TRBJ2-1	CASSLLNEQFF	TGTGCCAGCAGCTTATTAAATGAGCAGTTCTTC
TRBV13	-	16	few	TRBJ1-6	CASSLVSGRWASPLHF	TGTGCCAGCAGCTTAGTAAGCGGGCGTTGGGCTTCACCCCTCCACTTT
TRBV6-4	TRBD2	17	once	TRBJ2-2	CASSPGGLAGSYGELFF	TGTGCCAGCAGCCCGGGGGGGCTAGCGGGTTCATACGGGGAGCTGTTTTTT
TRBV5-1	-	17	-	TRBJ1-6	CASSLAAMGGPPAPLHF	TGCGCCAGCAGCTTGGCCGCAATGGGGGGACCCCCTGCACCCCTCCACTTT
TRBV7-2	TRBD1	15	-	TRBJ1-5	CASSLGDSRNQPQHF	TGTGCCAGCAGCTTAGGGGACAGCCGGAATCAGCCCCAGCATTTT
TRBV9	TRBD1	15	once	TRBJ1-4	CASSARGTGTEKLFF	TGTGCCAGCAGCGCCAGGGGGACAGGGACTGAAAAACTGTTTTTT
TRBV24-1	-	15	once	TRBJ2-7	CATAEGTPSTYEQYF	TGTGCCACGGCCGAAGGGACACCCTCTACCTACGAGCAGTACTTC
TRBV5-5	-	12	-	TRBJ1-1	CASSHRQLEAFF	TGTGCCAGCAGCCATCGACAGCTTGAAGCTTTCTTT
TRBV19	TRBD2	14	-	TRBJ2-1	CASTIGGDYNEQFF	TGTGCCAGTACCATCGGGGGGGACTACAATGAGCAGTTCTTC
TRBV5-6	-	17	-	TRBJ1-6	CASSLFRQSSYNSPLHF	TGTGCCAGCAGCTTGTTCAGGCAAAGCTCCTATAATTCACCCCTCCACTTT
TRBV10-3	TRBD1	16	once	TRBJ2-6	CAIRPGQGLGANVLTF	TGTGCCATCAGGCCGGGACAGGGATTAGGGGCCAACGTCCTGACTTTC
TRBV28	-	15	-	TRBJ2-6	CASSSAGSGANVLTF	TGTGCCAGCAGTTCGGCAGGCTCTGGGGCCAACGTCCTGACTTTC
TRBV9	TRBD2	14	-	TRBJ2-1	CASSVGTSDNEQFF	TGTGCCAGCAGCGTAGGGACTAGCGACAATGAGCAGTTCTTC
TRBV5-4	-	16	-	TRBJ2-3	CASSRAGGGRTDTQYF	TGTGCCAGCAGTCGAGCAGGAGGAGGTCGCACAGATACGCAGTATTTT
TRBV4-3	-	17	-	TRBJ1-4	CASSQYHSIATNEKLLF	TGCGCCAGCAGCCAGTATCACTCAATTGCAACTAATGAAAAACTGCTTTTT
TRBV29-1	-	11	few	TRBJ1-2	CSVGGGYGYTF	TGCAGCGTTGGTGGAGGCTATGGCTACACCTTC
TRBV5-6	-	15	-	TRBJ2-7	CASSLVLDRAYEQYF	TGTGCCAGCAGCTTGGTTTTGGACAGAGCCTACGAGCAGTACTTC
TRBV6-5	-	13	-	TRBJ2-5	CASSRTAQETQYF	TGTGCCAGCAGCCGGACAGCACAAGAGACCCAGTACTTC
TRBV2	TRBD1	15	-	TRBJ1-2	CASSEQGAGDYGYTF	TGTGCCAGCAGTGAACAGGGGGCAGGGGACTATGGCTACACCTTC
TRBV5-6	TRBD1	17	-	TRBJ2-7	CASSRPKDRTSTYEQYF	TGTGCCAGCAGCCGACCCAAGGACAGGACCTCGACCTACGAGCAGTACTTC
TRBV3-1/TRBV3-2	TRBD1	17	-	TRBJ1-5	CASSQSPDRERGQPQHF	TGTGCCAGCAGCCAAAGTCCCGACAGGGAGCGCGGTCAGCCCCAGCATTTT
TRBV28	TRBD2	17	-	TRBJ2-1	CASSSNTGTSGGNEQFF	TGTGCCAGCAGTTCGAACACCGGGACTAGCGGGGGGAATGAGCAGTTCTTC
TRBV5-5	-	15	few	TRBJ2-7	CASSAPGTSLREQYF	TGTGCCAGCAGCGCCCCCGGGACTTCGCTACGTGAGCAGTACTTC
TRBV7-9	TRBD2	15	-	TRBJ2-5	CASSPTSGGQETQYF	TGTGCCAGCAGCCCTACTAGCGGGGGGCAAGAGACCCAGTACTTC
TRBV5-1	TRBD1	15	-	TRBJ2-3	CASSPRTGITDTQYF	TGCGCCAGCAGCCCCCGGACAGGGATAACAGATACGCAGTATTTT
TRBV27	TRBD2	16	few	TRBJ2-7	CASSLSVGGWAYEQYF	TGTGCCAGCAGTTTATCCGTGGGGGGGTGGGCCTACGAGCAGTACTTC
TRBV5-1	-	16	-	TRBJ1-2	CASSLGRRWTNYGYTF	TGCGCCAGCAGCTTGGGCCGGCGGTGGACTAACTATGGCTACACCTTC
TRBV14	TRBD1	15	once	TRBJ1-6	CASSRGQGAGAPLHF	TGTGCCAGCAGCCGTGGACAGGGGGCAGGGGCACCCCTCCACTTT
TRBV5-6	-	15	-	TRBJ2-4	CASSSLRGDKNIQYF	TGTGCCAGCAGCTCGCTTCGGGGAGACAAAAACATTCAGTACTTC
TRBV10-3	-	15	few	TRBJ1-6	CAISQGSSYNSPLHF	TGTGCCATCAGTCAGGGAAGCTCCTATAATTCACCCCTCCACTTT
TRBV5-4	TRBD2	15	-	TRBJ2-3	CASSLKRGDSDTQYF	TGTGCCAGCAGCTTGAAGCGGGGGGATTCAGATACGCAGTATTTT
TRBV20-1	TRBD1	14	-	TRBJ1-4	CSASQQGAIEKLFF	TGCAGTGCTAGTCAACAGGGGGCGATTGAAAAACTGTTTTTT
TRBV14	TRBD2	19	-	TRBJ2-1	CASSHSGAGGPSSYNEQFF	TGTGCCAGCAGCCATTCCGGAGCGGGGGGGCCCAGCTCCTACAATGAGCAGTTCTTC
TRBV21-1	-	15	-	TRBJ1-3	CASSKVGSSGNTIYF	TGTGCCAGCAGCAAAGTTGGCAGCTCTGGAAACACCATATATTTT
TRBV20-1	-	11	-	TRBJ2-7	CSAQGTYEQYF	TGCAGTGCCCAGGGTACCTACGAGCAGTACTTC
TRBV7-8	TRBD2	16	few	TRBJ2-7	CASSLALAGGSYEQYF	TGTGCCAGCAGCTTAGCACTAGCGGGGGGCTCCTACGAGCAGTACTTC